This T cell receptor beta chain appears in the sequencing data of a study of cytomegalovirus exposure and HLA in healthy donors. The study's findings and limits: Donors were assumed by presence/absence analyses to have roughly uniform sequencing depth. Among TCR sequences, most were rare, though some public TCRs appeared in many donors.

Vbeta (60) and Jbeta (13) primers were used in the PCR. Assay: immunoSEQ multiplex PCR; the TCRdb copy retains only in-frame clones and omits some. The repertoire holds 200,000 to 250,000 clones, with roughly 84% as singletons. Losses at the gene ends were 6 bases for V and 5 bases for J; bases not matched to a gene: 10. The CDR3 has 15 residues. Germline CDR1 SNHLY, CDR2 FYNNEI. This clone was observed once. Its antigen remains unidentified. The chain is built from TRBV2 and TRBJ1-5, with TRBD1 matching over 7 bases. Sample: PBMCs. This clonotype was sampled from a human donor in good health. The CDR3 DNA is TGTGCCAGCAGGTTAGACAGGGATTCCGATCAGCCCCAGCATTTT. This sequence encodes CASRLDRDSDQPQHF.